This T cell receptor (beta chain) was found in a study of long-term antiretroviral therapy in people with HIV (dated by TCRdb to 2021 to 2024). Describing the broader study: Collection of the earliest samples took place about a decade ahead of the 2015 WHO recommendation for immediate ART, at a time when ART was typically delayed until CD4 counts fell. Whether ART initiation and durable HIV suppression were associated with changes in peripheral blood TRB repertoire composition and diversity was tested in a retrospective serial study. A total of about 180 cryopreserved PBMC samples were contributed to the cohort by 30 adults with confirmed HIV infection, with samples collected serially over a mean of about 6 years (range 1-12). Of the roughly 27 participants with HIV, approximately 11 were female. No cross-contamination during QIAcube processing turned up in test extractions that ran a monoclonal T-cell line alongside 33 polyclonal samples.

Sequencing of the TRB variable region was done with the immunoSEQ hsTCRB v3.0 assay at survey level resolution. The target sequencing depth for TRB was roughly 40,000-50,000 T-cell genomes per sample. Pooled TRB libraries were sequenced on an Illumina MiSeq with a v3 150-cycle kit. The paper's data handling went like this. Repertoire analysis was performed in R inside a reproducible Nextflow workflow that covered QC, data transformation and analysis. Custom analyses were implemented in LymphoSeq2, an R package for AIRR-Seq data exploration. Several samples that yielded fewer than 5000 total TRB sequences were excluded, so that approximately 200 HIV repertoires were analyzed. Among the approximately 190 retained HIV repertoires, 55 to 65 were collected before ART initiation and around 130 after ART initiation. Repertoires were downsampled to 5000 TRB nucleotide sequences, and summary statistics were averaged over 100 downsampling iterations. TRB sequences were retained for analysis only if CDR3 regions of at least seven amino acids were present. Diversity was assessed using a clonality score derived from Shannon entropy and using the Gini coefficient. In the repertoire networks, any two of the top 5000 CDR3 amino acid sequences were linked whenever the two sequences differed by an edit distance of one. Antigen specificity groups and MHC restriction were predicted for TRB CDR3 amino acid sequences with GLIPH2. To flag known CMV, EBV, HIV or tissue antigen associations, CDR3 amino acid sequences were matched against VDJdb and McPAS-TCR. Pre-ART, post-ART and control groups were compared with Wilcoxon signed-rank tests and Holm-Bonferroni correction. This immuneACCESS table, as held by TCRdb, lists in-frame sequences with V and J called but not all clones. Of the missing ones, under half trace to an unresolved V gene in checked studies; the others have no known cause. V and J calls plus clone size are reproduced from that table; the DNA served to infer D and trimming. The sample table records about 39,000 clones; around 83% of these occur just once. The ten largest clones add up to 5.5% to 6.5% of the sample.

Note on this clone: Its antigen remains undetermined. Within one base of it there is no much larger clone, and no base qualities were kept.

Inclusive of the bounding cysteine and phenylalanine, the CDR3 is 17 residues long. Only the CDR3 DNA is retained, 51 bases long and in frame from the first base. V and J are trimmed by 1 base and 5 bases, and the gene matches miss 11 bases of the junction. Looking up the germline V gene yields CDR1 SGHAT and CDR2 FQNNGV. To be included, a participant needed at least one PBMC sample from before ART initiation plus at least two post-ART samples. All participants with HIV were treated in the United States of America. Before DNA extraction, cryopreserved samples containing about 0.9-10 million PBMC were thawed and washed. At the time of the earliest PBMC sample, participants with HIV were aged between 23 and 54 years. PBMC samples from each participant spanned 1-4 timepoints before ART initiation and 2-8 timepoints after ART initiation, with a median of 7 samples. Serial HIV viral load, CD4+ T-cell count, ART history and demographic data were obtained for every participant. Genomic DNA was extracted from unsorted PBMC with a Qiagen kit on a QIAcube, processed in batches of 12 samples.

What the research found in general, with its limitations: Starting ART was linked to a significant rise in TRB diversity, yet even with long-term ART the diversity remained significantly lower than in transplant donor controls. Unsorted PBMC were profiled instead of sorted CD4+ and CD8+ T cells because pre-ART samples had limited cell numbers. The repertoire was dominated across all time points by expanded TRB clones identified before ART initiation, although this dominance was seen to fluctuate and to decrease in many PLHIV after ART. Since PBMC availability was limited, sequencing covered only the TCR beta chain, with no alpha chain pairing. Inferences about post-ART repertoire changes were limited because no data were available on ART adherence, viral resistance or therapy changes. Samples dated from 2004 to 2017, and the ART regimens used may be less effective than current ones. CDR3 length ranges in HIV repertoires were narrower than in controls, and network structure suggested an antigen-experienced repertoire with only a slight naive shift after ART.

The sequence came from a woman between 45 and 60 years old with HIV. The chain links TRBV11-2 with TRBJ2-7, and 10 junctional nucleotides match TRBD1. The sample consisted of unsorted PBMCs, taken 3.1 years after starting antiretroviral therapy. The CDR3 reads CASSLAGGQGIFDEQYF. The DNA sequence is TGTGCCAGCAGCTTAGCCGGGGGACAGGGGATTTTCGACGAGCAGTACTTC.